This T cell receptor (beta chain) derives from a study of neurological immune-mediated disorders (dated by TCRdb to the late 2010s). A note on the overall study: Peripheral blood TCR-beta repertoires from HTLV-I-associated myelopathy (HAM/TSP) patients, multiple sclerosis patients and healthy controls were compared by UMI-based sequencing. Alongside PBMC samples, the set of approximately 100 TCR-beta libraries contained longitudinal samples, technical triplicates, and paired CD4+ and CD8+ T-cell subsets that had been sorted. The cohort comprised around 70 subjects: around 15 HAM/TSP patients, 35 or so multiple sclerosis patients and 20 healthy controls. Broader findings and caveats from the paper: TCR clonal expansion was highest in HAM/TSP patients and lowest in MS patients, with MS patients falling below even healthy controls. No identical CDR3 amino acid sequences were found to be shared among expanded clones across subjects, suggesting that TCR-beta repertoires were private in all groups.

The healthy controls were volunteers from blood banks in Maryland, USA. Sorted-subset TCR libraries were prepared from some 940,000 sorted CD4+ or CD8+ T cells. Peripheral blood was subjected to Ficoll-Hypaque density gradient centrifugation to isolate PBMCs, which were then cryopreserved in liquid nitrogen. The study also sequenced paired sorted CD4+ and CD8+ subsets from healthy controls, HAM/TSP patients and MS patients. cDNA synthesis used template-switch 5'RACE with a primer carrying a 10-nucleotide random unique molecular identifier tagging each TCR transcript. Every sequencing run yielded over 180 million TCR-beta sequences covering 15-18 subjects. The RNeasy kit was used for extraction of total RNA. The KAPA Real-time Library Amplification kit was used to amplify TCR-beta VDJ regions with primers targeting the TCR constant region and the 5'RACE anchor. Sample indexes and Illumina adaptors were added in a first PCR, after which library yield was increased in a second PCR. The roughly 650 bp TCR product was size-selected on a 2% E-gel SizeSelection system after Ampure bead purification. Before pooling, libraries had their quality checked on a Bioanalyzer, their concentration measured with Qubit, and their quantity determined with the Kapa Library Quantification kit. Libraries were sequenced paired-end 2 x 150 bp on an Illumina HiSeq 2500. To increase sequence diversity, about 23-30% phiX was spiked into each library pool. The source study handled its data this way. The quality-filtered reads were processed with the UMI-based MiGEC pipeline, whose error correction step removed more than 80% of the raw TCR sequences. IMGT germline references were used for aligning VDJ genes, and each clonotype was defined as a unique CDR3 amino acid sequence together with its V-J genes. Clonal expansion, Shannon diversity and CDR3 relatedness were evaluated with VDJtools (CalcPairwiseDistances, ClusterSamples), while phylogenetic trees were built in CLCbio workbench. Expanded clones were defined as having at least 8 unique UMIs, based on coefficient-of-variation modelling across technical triplicates. TCRdb cleaned the public reads at Q25 with fastp, built clones with MiXCR and kept in-frame beta chains. Merged by CDR3 protein, the rows form single entries marked with the most common genes and DNA. These V and J calls originate from TCRdb's pipeline instead of the authors' own analysis. This sample has 20,000 to 25,000 distinct CDR3 sequences in its table, and 5.5% to 8% of those were observed once. The top ten constitute roughly 43% of the sample.

Cut back by 7 bases and 5 bases, the V and J ends lie 20 bases apart. The CDR3 starts with the cysteine, ends with the phenylalanine, and has 14 residues. The only DNA kept is the CDR3, 42 bases in frame from the first base. CDR1 and CDR2, looked up from the germline V gene (reference sequence), are DFQATT and SNEGSKA. There are many counts of this clonotype. Its target antigen remains unknown. There are no base qualities to consult, and no much larger clone falls within one base. This chain joins TRBV20-1 to TRBJ1-1; the D gene assignment is ambiguous. Sequenced input: CD8+ T cells from blood. The receptor was derived from a man younger than 35 in good health. The CDR3 is CSVLVASGWTEAFF. Read as DNA, the sequence is TGCAGTGTATTGGTCGCGTCGGGTTGGACTGAAGCTTTCTTT.